The present T cell receptor beta chain was sequenced within a study of OX40 agonist ivuxolimab in advanced cancers. The protocol was immunoSEQ multiplex PCR, while the TCRdb copy is restricted to in-frame clones and leaves out a portion. Of about 32,000 clones listed, around nine tenths are singletons. CDR1 is SGHKS and CDR2 is YYEKEE in the germline V gene (reference sequence). CDR3 length: 14 residues. V lost 0 bases, J lost 8 bases, and 6 bases stayed unmatched. Here the sequenced sample was CD4+ or CD8+ T cells sorted from blood, taken in a trial of the OX40 agonist ivuxolimab. This sequence joins TRBV5-5 and TRBJ1-1; the match to TRBD1 covers 8 bases. The clonotype was recovered from an adult with an advanced solid tumor such as melanoma, head and neck, liver or kidney cancer. The CDR3 loop reads CASSLGQGRAEAFF. The CDR3 DNA sequence: TGTGCCAGCAGCTTGGGACAGGGGAGGGCCGAAGCTTTCTTT.